What follows describes a single T cell receptor (beta chain). This clonotype was found many times. Its antigen remains undetermined. No base quality information exists; no much larger clone differs at one position. This record comes from a study of regulatory T cells in long-lasting Graves disease (dated by TCRdb to the early 2020s). About the study as a whole: Antithyroid drugs had been taken for less than 3 months by newly diagnosed Graves' disease patients. A total of 35 or so samples underwent TCR sequencing: roughly 13 from persistent and roughly 20 from newly diagnosed Graves' disease patients. Persistent Graves' disease patients were compared with newly diagnosed Graves' disease patients by peripheral blood TCR sequencing and RNA sequencing. The study was conducted in China and was registered as a clinical trial.

Receptor libraries were prepared by multiplex PCR. These reads were obtained on an Illumina HiSeq 4000. CDR3 regions were amplified by Arm-PCR with iRepertoire HTBI primers to construct TCR beta libraries. Before sequencing, the PCR products went through gel purification. In the source study's methods: A total of 62 TRBV and under 15 TRBJ segments were identified across samples and were used for gene usage analysis of CDR3 amino acid clonotypes. COPE and FqMerger were used to merge filtered high-quality paired reads into contigs. BLAST was used to align contigs to IMGT TRBV, TRBD and TRBJ reference genes, with CDR3 defined following IMGT. Any clonotype with a frequency above 0.1% was counted as a highly expanded clone. Shannon entropy was used to measure repertoire diversity, and the Gini coefficient was used to measure V-J evenness. Public clonotypes were defined as clonotypes shared by more than one individual. The public reads were quality trimmed at Q25 with fastp and then assembled into clones with MiXCR by TCRdb, keeping productive beta chains. Identical CDR3 protein sequences are pooled into one entry, listed with their most common genes and DNA. These V and J calls derive from TCRdb rather than the authors' analysis. The sample profile shows 440,000 or so distinct CDR3 sequences; roughly 15% of them were found once. Roughly 10% of the sample belongs to the ten largest clones.

What the study reported, not specific to this receptor: Sequencing and analysis were restricted to the TCR beta chain. Patients with persistent disease shared more public clonotypes (around 3,000) than newly diagnosed patients did (approximately 1,000). Because the primary lesion, thyroid tissue, could not be accessed, the study looked at peripheral blood alone. The small sample size was acknowledged by the authors as a limitation that may reduce accuracy. Compared with newly diagnosed patients, persistent Graves' disease patients had lower TCR Shannon entropy and fewer highly expanded clones, which suggests clonal expansion.

The time point label, as the study defines it: newly diagnosed GD, antithyroid drugs for less than 3 months. RNA was extracted from PBMCs in TRIzol for both TCR sequencing and RNA sequencing. The diagnosis of Graves' disease was made according to American Thyroid Association guidelines. The patients came from an endocrinology department in Xi'an, China. From each patient, around 9 milliliters of peripheral blood was collected into an EDTA anticoagulant tube. Ficoll Paque Plus density gradient separation was used to isolate PBMCs, and no additional T cell sorting was done. RNA quality was checked with an Agilent 2100 Bioanalyzer and agarose gel, and concentration with a NanoDrop 2000. The same specimen was also included in a second study, on T cells in Graves' hyperthyroidism and ophthalmopathy. Taken from the second paper: Graves' hyperthyroidism was defined as stable when no progression to ophthalmopathy occurred over 18 months of follow-up. Hyperthyroidism patients were newly diagnosed, had a disease duration of under 2 months, and were aged 18 to 65 years. Any patient with an uncontrolled infection, another autoimmune disease, pregnancy or lactation was excluded. Clinical symptoms, serum thyroxine and TRAb, thyroid ultrasound, and orbital computed tomography formed the basis for the diagnoses. A first-round RT-PCR of the TCR CDR3 used the HTBI primer set with the Qiagen OneStep RT-PCR kit. Most expanded thyroid clonotypes (frequency above 0.001) were also found in blood, which suggests that blood repertoires may mirror thyroid immune responses. In cross-validation, a model built on a 13 V-J signature told ophthalmopathy apart from stable hyperthyroidism with under 90% sensitivity and 81% to 82% specificity, and in testing the same model reached 80%/75%. In validation, the model predicted progression to ophthalmopathy with 55% to 71% sensitivity and less than 75% specificity, a median of about six months before onset. To identify distinguishing TCR V-J signatures, a discovery cohort of some 99 patients was used, comprising 40 to 45 with Graves' ophthalmopathy and 57 with stable Graves' hyperthyroidism. Prospective prediction of ophthalmopathy was tested in an independent validation cohort of 18 to 20 hyperthyroidism patients and 17 patients who later progressed to ophthalmopathy. The roughly 100 discovery patients were randomly split 7:3 into training and test sets. Thyroid tissue and blood T-cell repertoires from several Graves' hyperthyroidism patients were also compared in the study. After sampling, hyperthyroidism patients received methimazole starting at 30 mg daily, and ophthalmopathy patients received high-dose intravenous methylprednisolone. The libraries were constructed in a second round of multiplex PCR and then size-selected and purified. Paired-end sequencing of the libraries was performed with 100 bp reads on an Illumina HiSeq2000. SOAPnuke was used to process the raw data, throwing out any read that contained adapters or uncalled bases, had a mean Phred below 15, or lacked an exact constant-primer or identifier match. High-quality paired reads were merged with COPE v1.2.5, and unique nucleotide sequences were defined as clonotypes. MiTCR v1.1 was used to align the clonotypes against IMGT TRBV, TRBD and TRBJ reference segments. The analysis was restricted to V-J combinations with a frequency above 0.0001, which together covered roughly 99% of the repertoires. A TCS score was defined as the ratio between F50 (clonal expansion) and ExV (chaos), using BLOSUM62-based TCRdist between CDR3 peptides within each V-J. Welch's t-statistics and random forest reduced just over 500 V-J features to around 14, which were used in a naive Bayes classifier (R e1071). No statistical method was used to set the sample size in advance, and investigators knew the group allocation. According to the paper, TCR Vbeta CDR3 sequencing was carried out on 135 peripheral blood samples, which came from more than 40 ophthalmopathy, about 75 hyperthyroidism and about 17 progressor patients.

The TCR comes from a woman under 40 with Graves disease. Donor details come from another sample of the same person, matched by shared clones. Sequencing was performed on peripheral blood mononuclear cells (PBMCs), taken at new diagnosis, from a patient treated with antithyroid drugs.

The bases read TGTGCCAGCGAGGGGAATAGGGGAGGTGTGTACTTC. The translation is CASEGNRGGVYF. The V and J segments used are TRBV6-1 and TRBJ2-7, and possibly TRBD2, on 6 matching bases. V lost 8 bases and J lost 12 bases; the stretch between them is 20 bases long. The CDR3, cysteine through phenylalanine, is 12 amino acids long. Only CDR3 DNA remains: 36 bases, in frame from the first base. Taken from the germline V gene, the CDR1 and CDR2 loops are MNHNS and SASEGT.